This TCR beta chain was identified in a study of spatial heterogeneity in lung cancer. For the study at large: Within raw reads, each unique TCR and UMI combination appeared on average more than ten times.

As to time point: sample taken at primary tumor resection. Whole RNA, which was extracted from tumor, nontumor lung tissue or frozen PBMC, was sequenced without any cell sorting. Donors were fewer than 90 untreated early-stage non-small cell lung cancer patients. Study conclusions and caveats: Ubiquitous expanded tumor TCRs appeared in blood more at resection than follow-up.

This clonotype was seen a handful of times. What it binds is not known. From the 5' RACE reads, TCRdb called clonotypes with MiXCR, one entry per CDR3 protein. The repertoire includes about 92,000 distinct CDR3 sequences, 12% of them detected once, and roughly 41% sits in the top ten. Trimming removed 7 bases at V and 3 bases at J, with 10 bases between. The CDR3 loop spans 12 amino acids. The germline gives CDR1 SQVTM, CDR2 ANQGSEA. The receptor was derived from a male donor with early-stage non-small cell lung cancer. The chain joins TRBV29-1 to TRBJ2-1, with D maybe TRBD1 (6 bases). The sample consisted of PBMCs, taken at surgery. The DNA of the CDR3 is TGCAGCGGGGGACACGACTACAATGAGCAGTTCTTC. Translation: CSGGHDYNEQFF.